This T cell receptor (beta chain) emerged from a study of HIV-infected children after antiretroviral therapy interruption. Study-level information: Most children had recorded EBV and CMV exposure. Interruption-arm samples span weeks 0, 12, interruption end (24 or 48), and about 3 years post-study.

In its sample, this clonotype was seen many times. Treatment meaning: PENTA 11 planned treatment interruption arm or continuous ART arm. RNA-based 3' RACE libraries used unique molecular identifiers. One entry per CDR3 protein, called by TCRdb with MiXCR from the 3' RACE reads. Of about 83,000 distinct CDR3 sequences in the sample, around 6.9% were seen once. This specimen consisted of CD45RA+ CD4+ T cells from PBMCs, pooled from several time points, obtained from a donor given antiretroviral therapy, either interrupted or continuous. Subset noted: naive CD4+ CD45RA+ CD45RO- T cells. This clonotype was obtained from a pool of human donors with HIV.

The CDR3 sequence: CASSESWGKDSPLHF. In nucleotides, the CDR3 is TGCGCCAGCAGTGAGTCTTGGGGAAAGGATTCACCCCTCCACTTT. The chain joins TRBV10-1 to TRBJ1-6; no clear D. Germline V gene data show CDR1 as WNHNN and CDR2 as SYGVQD (reference sequence). V was clipped by 0 bases and J by 8 bases, with 11 bases between them. The CDR3 consists of 15 residues.